This TCR beta chain is drawn from a study of shared clonotypes between healthy human individuals. Study information: Researchers assigned three CD4 naive, three CD4 memory, two CD8 naive and one CD8 memory plate to each donor.

Under the authors' procedure: Filtering differed, since immunoSEQ gave only junction sequences and no quality scores. Data came from immunoSEQ multiplex PCR; TCRdb stores just in-frame clones and leaves some out. From that table come the V and J calls and clone size; the DNA was used to work out D and trimming. This table has 950,000 to 1,300,000 clones, around 74% appearing once. Germline V gene lookup returns CDR1 SGHKS and CDR2 YYEKEE (reference sequence). V was pared by 1 base and J by 2 bases, with 12 bases between. This CDR3 region has 16 residues. Caucasian adults residing in Nashville, Tennessee made up all the donors.

Sequences were obtained from memory CD4+ T cells sorted from blood. Subset here: CD45RA-negative fraction. This receptor was taken from a man aged 18 to 30 in good health. This rearrangement joins TRBV5-5 to TRBJ2-2; TRBD2 might be the D (6 bases). The CDR3 DNA is TGTGCCAGCAGCTTGTTGGGTAGCGGCAACACCGGGGAGCTGTTTTTT. As protein: CASSLLGSGNTGELFF.